One sample yielded the 27 T cell receptor beta chains listed below, sequenced in a study of radiotherapy plus CTLA-4 blockade in lung cancer. Sequencing used immunoSEQ multiplex PCR; TCRdb keeps in-frame clones, though not all of them. The top ten clones hold 0.65% to 0.85% of a sample with about 80,000 clones, approximately 80% of them seen once. Sequencing was performed on peripheral blood, taken from a patient treated with radiotherapy plus ipilimumab. Receptors originate from a human donor with non-small cell lung cancer who had stable disease on radiotherapy plus ipilimumab.

This chain uses TRBV27 with TRBJ2-2; D not certain. Trimming removed 6 bases at V and 3 bases at J, with 11 bases between. The CDR3 loop spans 14 amino acids. From germline, CDR1 is MNHEY and CDR2 SMNVEV (reference sequence). The CDR3 DNA reads as TGTGCCAGCAGATCAGGAGTGTACACCGGGGAGCTGTTTTTT. Its translation: CASRSGVYTGELFF.

The rearrangement uses TRBV6-1 and TRBJ1-6, with TRBD1 as a possible D gene (5 bases). There are 13 residues in the CDR3. V shed 2 bases and J shed 10 bases, with 9 bases lying between them. Germline CDR1 MNHNS, CDR2 SASEGT. The chain's CDR3 is CASSERGQSPLHF. The CDR3 DNA follows: TGTGCCAGCAGTGAAAGGGGCCAGTCACCCCTCCACTTT.

V gene TRBV19 combines with J gene TRBJ2-3; 13 positions match TRBD2. Germline V gene data show CDR1 as LNHDA and CDR2 as SQIVND (reference sequence). The CDR3 is made up of 16 amino acids. Losses at the gene ends were 5 bases for V and 4 bases for J; bases not matched to a gene: 6. The chain's CDR3 is CASSARTSGGPDTQYF. Here the CDR3 DNA reads TGTGCCAGTAGTGCTCGGACTAGCGGGGGTCCAGATACGCAGTATTTT.

The DNA for the CDR3 is TGCGCCAGCAGACTCGGGCCCCGGGCCCAAGAGACCCAGTACTTC. This codes for CASRLGPRAQETQYF. This chain joins TRBV5-1 and TRBJ2-5; D gene unclear. V shed 5 bases and J shed 1 base, with 15 bases lying between them. Germline loops: CDR1 SGHRS, CDR2 YFSETQ. The CDR3 runs 15 residues.

The J gene is TRBJ2-3, the V gene TRBV5-1, with 15 positions matching TRBD2. The CDR3 has 16 amino acids. The J segment lost 13 bases and the V segment lost 0 bases, leaving 9 bases of the junction unmatched. In germline, CDR1 is SGHRS, CDR2 YFSETQ. CDR3 in amino acids: CASSLGTSGGDDPEYF. The CDR3 DNA reads as TGCGCCAGCAGCTTGGGGACTAGCGGGGGGGACGACCCGGAGTATTTT.

The chain combines TRBV9 with TRBJ2-7; tentatively, D is TRBD1 or TRBD2 (5 bases each). Trimming cost V 0 bases and J 5 bases, with 15 bases left between them. The CDR3 length is 15 residues. CDR1 and CDR2 from the germline V gene are SGDLS and YYNGEE. The CDR3 DNA follows: TGTGCCAGCAGCGTAGGAGGGGACGGAACCCACGAGCAGTACTTC. Its translation is CASSVGGDGTHEQYF.

This chain joins TRBV9 and TRBJ2-7; D assignment may be TRBD1 or TRBD2 (6 bases each). CDR3 size: 13 residues. CDR1 and CDR2 (germline): SGDLS, YYNGEE. Between the trimmed V and J ends, which lost 1 base and 6 bases, there was a span of 11 bases. The CDR3 sequence: CASSVPGGGEQYF. CDR3 in DNA: TGTGCCAGCAGCGTACCAGGAGGGGGCGAGCAGTACTTC.

V gene TRBV7-9 combines with J gene TRBJ1-2; no reliable D call. CDR3 length equals 13 residues. Trimming removed 0 bases from V and 8 bases from J, with 10 bases in between. In germline, CDR1 is SEHNR, CDR2 FQNEAQ (reference sequence). In DNA, the CDR3 is TGTGCCAGCAGCTTAGCAACAAGGTGGGGCTACACCTTC. Encoded protein: CASSLATRWGYTF.

This sequence joins TRBV6-5 and TRBJ2-7; 7 bases match TRBD2. CDR1 is MNHEY and CDR2 is SVGAGI in the germline V gene. The CDR3 loop spans 12 amino acids. V lost 1 base, J lost 7 bases, and 1 base stayed unmatched. Here the CDR3 DNA reads TGTGCCAGCAGTTACTTGGGGGGGGAGCAGTACTTC. Amino acid sequence: CASSYLGGEQYF.

The chain recombines TRBV28 with TRBJ1-6; D unclear. Trimming took 3 bases from V and 16 from J, leaving 19 bases between them. Germline values: CDR1 MDHEN, CDR2 SYDVKM. The CDR3 has 14 residues. In DNA form, the CDR3 reads TGTGCCAGCAGTTTGAATAGCCCGGTCGTGACACTCCACTTT. Translating it yields CASSLNSPVVTLHF.

The chain recombines TRBV11-2 with TRBJ1-1; D remains ambiguous. The CDR3 is 13 residues long. Trimming took 5 bases from V and 1 from J, leaving 8 bases between them. CDR1 SGHAT and CDR2 FQNNGV come from the germline V gene. The CDR3 loop reads CASSRDANTEAFF. The CDR3 nucleotides are TGTGCCAGCAGCCGAGACGCGAACACTGAAGCTTTCTTT.

This clone appeared a few times. The V call is TRBV5-1, the J call TRBJ2-7; D is ambiguous. Per germline, CDR1 SGHRS and CDR2 YFSETQ. The CDR3 spans 15 residues. V lost 4 bases to trimming and J lost 3 bases, with 17 bases between them. The CDR3 DNA follows: TGCGCCAGCAGCCTGCATCCTGGCCAGTACTACGAGCAGTACTTC. Translation: CASSLHPGQYYEQYF.

The genes are TRBV28 and TRBJ2-1, with 8 bases identical to TRBD1. CDR1 and CDR2 from the germline V gene are MDHEN and SYDVKM. The CDR3 runs 16 residues. After removal of 1 base from V and 7 bases from J, the junction contained 9 bases not matched to a gene. The CDR3 reads CASSLLSGQVFNEQFF. The CDR3 DNA is TGTGCCAGCAGTTTATTATCGGGACAGGTTTTTAATGAGCAGTTCTTC.

The J gene is TRBJ2-7, the V gene TRBV28; D might be TRBD1 (6 bases). Germline-derived CDR1 and CDR2 are MDHEN and SYDVKM. V was trimmed by 2 bases and J by 1 base, leaving 6 bases between them. The length of the CDR3 is 13 residues. CDR3 protein: CASSLGTSYEQYF. Written as DNA, the CDR3 is TGTGCCAGCAGTTTAGGGACATCCTACGAGCAGTACTTC.

The V gene is TRBV7-3, the J gene TRBJ2-1, with 10 bases matching TRBD2. This CDR3 has 17 amino acids. Losses at the gene ends were 2 bases for V and 4 bases for J; bases not matched to a gene: 8. Germline V CDR1 and CDR2: SGHTA, FQGTGA. The CDR3: CASSLEAAGGPYNEQFF. In DNA, the CDR3 is TGTGCCAGCAGCTTAGAGGCAGCGGGAGGGCCTTACAATGAGCAGTTCTTC.

The CDR3 spells CASIFGTGFFQPQHF. Here the CDR3 DNA reads TGTGCCAGCATCTTCGGGACAGGGTTTTTTCAGCCCCAGCATTTT. The V gene is TRBV28, the J gene TRBJ1-5; 9 bases fit TRBD1. The CDR3 has 15 residues. V lost 7 bases and J lost 6; bases outside the gene matches: 10. From germline, CDR1 is MDHEN and CDR2 SYDVKM.

The rearrangement links TRBV11-2 to TRBJ2-3, with D perhaps TRBD1 or TRBD2 (6 bases each). V was cut by 0 bases and J by 2 bases, with 12 bases left in between. Germline CDR1 reads SGHAT; CDR2 reads FQNNGV. The CDR3 contains 16 residues. The CDR3 sequence: CASSLDPGATTDTQYF. CDR3 sequence (DNA): TGTGCCAGCAGCTTAGATCCGGGGGCCACCACAGATACGCAGTATTTT.

The chain recombines TRBV2 with TRBJ2-5; 11 bases align to TRBD1. Trimming cost V 5 bases and J 1 base; bases outside gene matches: 12. This CDR3 comprises 18 residues. Germline CDR1 SNHLY, CDR2 FYNNEI. This CDR3 is CASSNDAGTGGSQETQYF. In DNA form, the CDR3 reads TGTGCCAGCAGTAACGATGCGGGGACAGGGGGGTCCCAAGAGACCCAGTACTTC.

This clone was counted between two and nine times. This chain connects TRBV7-9 to TRBJ2-1; D gene unclear. The CDR3 has 13 amino acids. Trimming stripped 1 base from V and 4 bases from J, with 5 bases between. Germline assignment: CDR1 SEHNR and CDR2 FQNEAQ (reference sequence). In DNA form, the CDR3 reads TGTGCCAGCAGCTTAGACCGATACAATGAGCAGTTCTTC. Residues: CASSLDRYNEQFF.

This clone appeared a few times. V is TRBV27 and J is TRBJ1-6; tentative D call: TRBD1 (6 bases). Per the germline V gene, CDR1 is MNHEY and CDR2 is SMNVEV (reference sequence). The CDR3 is 16 residues long. The V gene lost 9 bases and the J gene lost 0 bases, with 15 bases spanning the gap. The chain's CDR3 is CASRGGGSSYNSPLHF. The CDR3 DNA follows: TGTGCCAGTAGAGGGGGGGGGAGCTCCTATAATTCACCCCTCCACTTT.

This chain links TRBV30 with TRBJ2-3, with a weak D call TRBD2 (7 bases). The CDR3 is made up of 15 amino acids. The V gene's germline CDR1 is GTSNPN and CDR2 SVGIG (reference sequence). The ends were cut back, 4 bases at V and 1 base at J, with 15 bases in the middle. The DNA for the CDR3 is TGTGCCTGGAAGGGGGGGTACTGGGGCACAGATACGCAGTATTTT. Its protein is CAWKGGYWGTDTQYF.

This clone has only a few counts. The rearrangement uses TRBV5-1 and TRBJ2-1; weak D call: TRBD1 (6 bases). The germline V gene has CDR1 SGHRS and CDR2 YFSETQ. There are 15 residues in the CDR3. With 0 bases removed from V and 4 bases from J, the gap between germline ends came to 11 bases. The CDR3 DNA is TGCGCCAGCAGCTTGGAAAACCAGGGGTACAATGAGCAGTTCTTC. Encoded protein: CASSLENQGYNEQFF.

The gene calls are TRBV5-1 and TRBJ2-7; D may be TRBD2 (5 bases). Trimming stripped 0 bases from V and 3 bases from J, with 13 bases between. The CDR3 extends over 15 amino acids. Germline-derived CDR1 and CDR2 are SGHRS and YFSETQ. In DNA, the CDR3 is TGCGCCAGCAGCTTGGAAGCCGGGAACTTCTACGAGCAGTACTTC. Its protein product is CASSLEAGNFYEQYF.

This clone was recorded once. J is TRBJ1-6 and V is TRBV10-3; TRBD1 matches at 9 bases. V was pared by 0 bases and J by 6 bases, with 0 bases of the junction left unmatched. CDR3 length: 15 residues. Looked up from germline, CDR1 is ENHRY and CDR2 is SYGVKD. The CDR3 sequence is CAISESTGGNSPLHF. DNA for the CDR3: TGTGCCATCAGTGAGTCGACAGGGGGTAATTCACCCCTCCACTTT.

The V gene is TRBV5-4, the J gene TRBJ1-3; a possible D gene is TRBD1 (5 bases). The CDR3 covers 14 residues. Trimming shortened V by 0 bases and J by 3 bases, and 7 bases separated the two germline ends. CDR1 is SGHNT, CDR2 YYREEE, per germline (reference sequence). The CDR3 protein is CASSLAGLGNTIYF. CDR3 nucleotides: TGTGCCAGCAGCTTGGCGGGGCTTGGAAACACCATATATTTT.

CDR3 DNA: TGTGCCAGCAGTTACGGTAGAAAGGAGAACACTGAAGCTTTCTTT. Translation: CASSYGRKENTEAFF. V and J are TRBV6-6 and TRBJ1-1; D call uncertain. Germline values: CDR1 MNHNY, CDR2 SVGAGI (reference sequence). CDR3 length equals 15 residues. V was shortened by 2 bases and J by 1 base, with 11 bases between the two germline ends.

V and J are TRBV19 and TRBJ1-5, with TRBD1 as a possible D gene (5 bases). Germline V gene sequence: CDR1 LNHDA, CDR2 SQIVND (reference sequence). The CDR3 spans 16 residues. With 5 bases removed from V and 0 bases from J, the gap between germline ends came to 14 bases. In DNA form, the CDR3 reads TGTGCCAGTAGTCTCCGACAGACTTCTAGCAATCAGCCCCAGCATTTT. Amino acid sequence: CASSLRQTSSNQPQHF.